These T cell receptor beta chains were read from a single sample in a study of siplizumab effects on memory and regulatory T cells. Sequencing used immunoSEQ multiplex PCR; TCRdb keeps in-frame clones, though not all of them. The profile covers 50,000 to 55,000 clones, with over 85% appearing a single time and 17% taken by the ten largest. The sample consisted of CD8+ T cells sorted from blood. These TCRs come from a human donor in good health. Both conserved end residues are part of each CDR3. The D gene is left open where the match is weak. Some rows mark clone size as missing; the rest say once, few, many or name a class of expanded clone.

D gene,J gene,clone size,V gene,CDR3 DNA,CDR3 protein
-,TRBJ2-2,-,TRBV30,TGTGCCTGGAGGATCGGGGAGTTGGAAACCGGGGAGCTGTTTTTT,CAWRIGELETGELFF
TRBD2,TRBJ2-2,-,TRBV27,TGTGCCAGCAGTTATAGGGACGGATCTAGCGGGTATTCCACCGGGGAGCTGTTTTTT,CASSYRDGSSGYSTGELFF
TRBD1,TRBJ1-2,-,TRBV7-6,TGTGCCAGCAGCCCCCGGGACAGGGATGGCTACACCTTC,CASSPRDRDGYTF
-,TRBJ1-1,-,TRBV7-2,TGTGCCAGCAGCCCATCCGTTGGAAACACTGAAGCTTTCTTT,CASSPSVGNTEAFF
-,TRBJ1-1,-,TRBV6-6,TGTGCCAGCAATCAAAAGGGGGTCACTGAAGCTTTCTTT,CASNQKGVTEAFF
-,TRBJ2-5,-,TRBV7-9,TGTGCCAGCAGCTTATCGGGCAACCAAGAGACCCAGTACTTC,CASSLSGNQETQYF
-,TRBJ2-7,-,TRBV6-1,TGTGCCAGCAGTGAATTTACAAGGATCCACGAGCAGTACTTC,CASSEFTRIHEQYF
-,TRBJ2-3,-,TRBV7-6,TGTGCCAGCAGCTCCTGGGCAGGTAGCACAGATACGCAGTATTTT,CASSSWAGSTDTQYF
-,TRBJ2-7,-,TRBV25-1,TGTGCCAGCAGTGATGGGGCTAGTAACGAGCAGTACTTC,CASSDGASNEQYF
TRBD2,TRBJ2-1,-,TRBV5-4,TGTGCCACCAGCTCCCGCGGGAGGGAATACAATGAGCAGTTCTTC,CATSSRGREYNEQFF
TRBD2,TRBJ2-7,-,TRBV6-1,TGTGCCAGCAGTCCGGGACTAGCGGGCTACGAGCAGTACTTC,CASSPGLAGYEQYF
TRBD1,TRBJ2-3,once,TRBV6-1,TGTGCCAGCAGGGGACAGGGTTTCACAGATACGCAGTATTTT,CASRGQGFTDTQYF
TRBD2,TRBJ2-1,-,TRBV27,TGTGCCTCATTTGCTAGCGGGAGCAATGAGCAGTTCTTC,CASFASGSNEQFF
TRBD1,TRBJ2-1,-,TRBV11-2,TGTGCCACGCCGGGACAGGGGCCCTTCGAGCAGTTCTTC,CATPGQGPFEQFF
-,TRBJ1-1,-,TRBV7-9,TGTGCCAGCAGCGCCACAACCGAAGCTTTCTTT,CASSATTEAFF
TRBD2,TRBJ2-7,-,TRBV5-4,TGTGCCAGCAGCTTAAAGTCCTTAGCGGGAGGGCCGTGGTCCTACGAGCAGTACTTC,CASSLKSLAGGPWSYEQYF
-,TRBJ2-1,-,TRBV7-8,TGTGCCAGCAGCTTATCCGGCCTTCCCTACAATGAGCAGTTCTTC,CASSLSGLPYNEQFF
-,TRBJ2-7,few,TRBV27,TGTGCCAGCAGTACCTCCTACGAGCAGTACTTC,CASSTSYEQYF
-,TRBJ1-3,-,TRBV10-3,TGTGCCATCCTTGACACCTCCTCTGGAAACACCATATATTTT,CAILDTSSGNTIYF
-,TRBJ1-1,-,TRBV29-1,TGCAGCGTTGAGTCCCAAGGGGACACTGAAGCTTTCTTT,CSVESQGDTEAFF
-,TRBJ1-4,-,TRBV5-4,TGTGCCAGCAGCAACAAGGGGGTGGGTAATGAAAAACTGTTTTTT,CASSNKGVGNEKLFF
-,TRBJ2-7,-,TRBV15,TGTGCCACCAGCAGAGCCCGGGCCCAGGGCGAGCAGTACTTC,CATSRARAQGEQYF